The clone carrying this TCR beta chain was seen many times. What it binds is unknown. This related bone marrow graft donor gave peripheral blood on the day of marrow donation. This entry belongs to a study of T cells after posttransplantation cyclophosphamide. Whole-study results and caveats: TRB clonality was highly associated with recipient CMV seropositivity and reactivation. Skin or GI-infiltrating T cells shared few TRB sequences with blood.

The protocol was immunoSEQ multiplex PCR, while the TCRdb copy is restricted to in-frame clones and leaves out a portion. This repertoire lists under 25,000 clones without singletons; 6% to 7% sits in the top ten. CDR1 is SGHNT, CDR2 YYREEE, per germline (reference sequence). V was pared by 4 bases and J by 3 bases, with 13 bases between. There are 15 residues in the CDR3. This chain joins TRBV5-4 and TRBJ2-2, with D perhaps matching TRBD2 (5 bases). Sequencing input: PBMCs. The clonotype originates from a woman aged 60-70 years in good health, CMV-negative, and a related stem cell transplant donor. The CDR3 here is CASSPGSFHTGELFF. CDR3 bases: TGTGCCAGCAGCCCGGGGTCGTTTCACACCGGGGAGCTGTTTTTT.